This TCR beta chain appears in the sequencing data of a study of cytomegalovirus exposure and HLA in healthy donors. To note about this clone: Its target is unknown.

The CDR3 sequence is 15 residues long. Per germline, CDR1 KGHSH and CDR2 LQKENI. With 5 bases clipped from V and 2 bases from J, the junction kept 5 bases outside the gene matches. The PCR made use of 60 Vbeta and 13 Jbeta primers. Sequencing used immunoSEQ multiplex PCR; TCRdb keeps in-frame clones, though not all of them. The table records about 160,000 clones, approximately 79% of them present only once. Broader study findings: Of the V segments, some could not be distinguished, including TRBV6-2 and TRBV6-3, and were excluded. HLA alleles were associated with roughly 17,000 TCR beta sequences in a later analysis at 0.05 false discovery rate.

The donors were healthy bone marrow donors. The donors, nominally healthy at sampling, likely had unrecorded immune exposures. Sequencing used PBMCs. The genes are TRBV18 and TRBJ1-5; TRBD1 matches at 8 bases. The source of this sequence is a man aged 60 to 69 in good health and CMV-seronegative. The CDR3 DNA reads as TGTGCCAGCTCAGACAGGGGAGCCGGCAATCAGCCCCAGCATTTT. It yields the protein CASSDRGAGNQPQHF.